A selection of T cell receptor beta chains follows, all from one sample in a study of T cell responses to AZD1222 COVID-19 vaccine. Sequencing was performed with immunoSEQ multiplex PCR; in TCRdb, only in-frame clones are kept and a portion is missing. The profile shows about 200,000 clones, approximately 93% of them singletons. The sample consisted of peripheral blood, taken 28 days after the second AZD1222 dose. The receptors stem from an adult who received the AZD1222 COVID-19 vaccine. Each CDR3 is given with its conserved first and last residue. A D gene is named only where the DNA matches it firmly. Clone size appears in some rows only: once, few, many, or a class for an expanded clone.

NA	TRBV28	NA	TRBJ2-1	CASSFLVSYNEQFF	TGTGCCAGCAGTTTCCTGGTTTCCTACAATGAGCAGTTCTTC
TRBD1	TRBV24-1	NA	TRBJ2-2	CATSDLGQGSNTGELFF	TGTGCCACCAGTGATTTGGGACAGGGGTCCAACACCGGGGAGCTGTTTTTT
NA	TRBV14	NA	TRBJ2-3	CASSPPPRFLGSMDTQYF	TGTGCCAGCAGCCCCCCTCCACGGTTCCTGGGCAGTATGGATACGCAGTATTTT
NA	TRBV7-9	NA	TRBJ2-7	CASSPGTHYEQYF	TGTGCCAGCAGCCCCGGGACTCACTACGAGCAGTACTTC
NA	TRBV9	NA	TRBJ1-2	CASSVEPVINGYTF	TGTGCCAGCAGCGTAGAACCGGTAATAAATGGCTACACCTTC
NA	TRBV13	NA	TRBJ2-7	CASSLGRISGKSYEQYF	TGTGCCAGCAGCTTAGGGCGCATTAGCGGAAAGAGCTACGAGCAGTACTTC
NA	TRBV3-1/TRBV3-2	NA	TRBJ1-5	CASSPGKGNQPQHF	TGTGCCAGCAGCCCCGGGAAGGGCAATCAGCCCCAGCATTTT
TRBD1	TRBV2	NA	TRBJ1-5	CASRNRDRQPQHF	TGTGCCAGCAGGAACCGGGACAGACAGCCCCAGCATTTT
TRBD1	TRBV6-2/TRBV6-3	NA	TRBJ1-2	CASSYAGQLNYGYTF	TGTGCCAGCAGTTACGCGGGACAGCTTAACTATGGCTACACCTTC
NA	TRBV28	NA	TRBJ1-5	CASSLRDRYNQPQHF	TGTGCCAGCAGTTTAAGGGACCGGTACAATCAGCCCCAGCATTTT
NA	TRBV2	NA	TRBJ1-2	CASIQGSSGYTF	TGTGCCAGCATCCAGGGATCATCGGGCTACACCTTC
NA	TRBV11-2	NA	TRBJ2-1	CASSTRTRSNEQFF	TGTGCCAGCAGCACCCGGACCCGGTCCAATGAGCAGTTCTTC
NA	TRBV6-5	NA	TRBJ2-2	CASSYRAGELFF	TGTGCCAGCAGTTACAGGGCCGGGGAGCTGTTTTTT
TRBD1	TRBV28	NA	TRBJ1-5	CASSPATSRQGVGWVGNQPQHF	TGTGCCAGCAGTCCTGCTACTTCTAGACAGGGCGTAGGATGGGTCGGCAATCAGCCCCAGCATTTT
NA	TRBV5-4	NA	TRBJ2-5	CASTSASGLKETQYF	TGTGCCAGCACCTCCGCTTCCGGACTGAAAGAGACCCAGTACTTC
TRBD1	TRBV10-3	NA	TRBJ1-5	CAISPQGALYQPQHF	TGTGCCATCAGCCCTCAGGGGGCGCTTTATCAGCCCCAGCATTTT
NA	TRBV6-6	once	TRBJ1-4	CASSNPNEKLFF	TGTGCCAGCAGTAACCCCAATGAAAAACTGTTTTTT
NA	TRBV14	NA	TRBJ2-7	CASSQDGQGRSYEQYF	TGTGCCAGCAGCCAAGATGGGCAGGGACGCTCCTACGAGCAGTACTTC
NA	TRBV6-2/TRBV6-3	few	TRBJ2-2	CASSYPHYPTQTWNTGELFF	TGTGCCAGCAGTTATCCCCACTACCCTACCCAGACTTGGAACACCGGGGAGCTGTTTTTT
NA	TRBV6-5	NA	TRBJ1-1	CASSFGSMNTEAFF	TGTGCCAGCAGTTTCGGTTCAATGAACACTGAAGCTTTCTTT
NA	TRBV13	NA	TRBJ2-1	CASSSSGTLSYNEQFF	TGTGCCAGCAGCTCATCCGGGACGCTTTCCTACAATGAGCAGTTCTTC
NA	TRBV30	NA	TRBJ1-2	CAWSTSGGESSGYTF	TGTGCCTGGTCCACATCCGGGGGGGAATCTAGTGGCTACACCTTC
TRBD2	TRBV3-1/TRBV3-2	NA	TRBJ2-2	CASSPGGLAGVTGELFF	TGTGCCAGCAGCCCGGGAGGACTAGCGGGAGTCACCGGGGAGCTGTTTTTT
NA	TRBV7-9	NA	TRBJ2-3	CASSSPGWDKTDTQYF	TGTGCCAGCAGCTCTCCGGGCTGGGATAAGACAGATACGCAGTATTTT
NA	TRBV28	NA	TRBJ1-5	CASSTGYQPQHF	TGTGCCAGCAGTACTGGTTACCAGCCCCAGCATTTT
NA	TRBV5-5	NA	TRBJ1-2	CASSLAPGAGYTF	TGTGCCAGCAGCTTGGCCCCAGGGGCGGGCTACACCTTC
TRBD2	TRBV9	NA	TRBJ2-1	CASSAGLAGDNEQFF	TGTGCCAGCAGCGCAGGACTAGCGGGAGATAATGAGCAGTTCTTC
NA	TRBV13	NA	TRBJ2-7	CASSLGPTRSYEQYF	TGTGCCAGCAGCTTAGGCCCGACCCGTTCCTACGAGCAGTACTTC
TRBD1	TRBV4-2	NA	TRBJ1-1	CASSHGQALNTEAFF	TGTGCCAGCAGCCACGGACAGGCATTGAACACTGAAGCTTTCTTT
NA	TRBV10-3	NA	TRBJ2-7	CAITSETSSYEQYF	TGTGCCATCACGAGCGAGACAAGCTCCTACGAGCAGTACTTC
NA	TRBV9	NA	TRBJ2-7	CASSVGLRQIRDEQYF	TGTGCCAGCAGCGTAGGACTCAGACAGATTCGGGACGAGCAGTACTTC
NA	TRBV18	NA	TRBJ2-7	CASSPFGGEGYEQYF	TGTGCCAGCTCACCATTCGGGGGCGAAGGCTACGAGCAGTACTTC
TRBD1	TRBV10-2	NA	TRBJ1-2	CASRPGQNFGYGYTF	TGCGCCAGCAGGCCGGGACAGAACTTCGGGTATGGCTACACCTTC
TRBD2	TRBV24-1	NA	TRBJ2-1	CATSGDLAGVGNEQFF	TGTGCCACCAGTGGTGATCTAGCGGGAGTTGGCAATGAGCAGTTCTTC
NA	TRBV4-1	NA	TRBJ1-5	CASSQEPGGQPQHF	TGCGCCAGCAGCCAAGAGCCAGGCGGTCAGCCCCAGCATTTT
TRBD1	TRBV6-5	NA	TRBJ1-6	CASKSPGTGSSPLHF	TGTGCCAGCAAATCGCCCGGGACAGGGTCTTCACCCCTCCACTTT
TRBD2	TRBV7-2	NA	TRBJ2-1	CASSSLGLAGNEQFF	TGTGCCAGCAGCTCCCTGGGACTAGCGGGCAATGAGCAGTTCTTC
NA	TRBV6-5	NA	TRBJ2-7	CASSYSDGDGYEQYF	TGTGCCAGCAGTTACTCTGACGGGGACGGGTACGAGCAGTACTTC
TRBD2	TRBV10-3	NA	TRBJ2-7	CATSGRESYEQYF	TGTGCCACCTCGGGGAGGGAGAGCTACGAGCAGTACTTC
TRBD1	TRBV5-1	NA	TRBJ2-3	CASSLGGGGTDTQYF	TGCGCCAGCAGCTTGGGAGGGGGCGGCACAGATACGCAGTATTTT
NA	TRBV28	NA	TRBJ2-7	CASSSTKVSYEQYF	TGTGCCAGCAGTTCGACTAAAGTCTCCTACGAGCAGTACTTC
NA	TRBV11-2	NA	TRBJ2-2	CASSLNTMTSTGELFF	TGTGCCAGTAGCTTAAACACAATGACCTCCACCGGGGAGCTGTTTTTT
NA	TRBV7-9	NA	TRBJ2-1	CASSSGWVGHEQFF	TGTGCCAGCAGCTCAGGGTGGGTAGGGCATGAGCAGTTCTTC
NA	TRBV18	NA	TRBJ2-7	CASSPGLPYEQYF	TGTGCCAGCTCACCCGGCCTCCCCTACGAGCAGTACTTC
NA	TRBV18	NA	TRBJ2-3	CASSPLGDTQYF	TGTGCCAGCTCACCTTTAGGAGATACGCAGTATTTT
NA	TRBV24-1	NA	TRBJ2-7	CATSDSGYSYEQYF	TGTGCCACCAGTGATTCGGGTTATTCCTACGAGCAGTACTTC
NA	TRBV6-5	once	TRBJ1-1	CASSLDVNTEAFF	TGTGCCAGCAGTTTAGACGTTAACACTGAAGCTTTCTTT
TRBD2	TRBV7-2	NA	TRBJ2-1	CASSLGGRGDNEQFF	TGTGCCAGCAGCTTAGGCGGGAGGGGAGACAATGAGCAGTTCTTC
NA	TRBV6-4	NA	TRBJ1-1	CASSSNTEAFF	TGTGCCAGCAGTAGCAACACTGAAGCTTTCTTT
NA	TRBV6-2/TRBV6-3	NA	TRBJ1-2	CASSSRPNYGYTF	TGTGCCAGCAGTTCCCGGCCTAACTATGGCTACACCTTC
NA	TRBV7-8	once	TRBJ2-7	CASSFGRAPSEQYF	TGTGCCAGCAGCTTTGGGCGGGCCCCTAGCGAGCAGTACTTC
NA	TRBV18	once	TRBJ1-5	CASSPMGGGNQPQHF	TGTGCCAGCTCACCAATGGGAGGTGGCAATCAGCCCCAGCATTTT
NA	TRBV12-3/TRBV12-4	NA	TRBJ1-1	CASSLAGEKAFF	TGTGCCAGCAGTTTGGCGGGTGAGAAAGCTTTCTTT
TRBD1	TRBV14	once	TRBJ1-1	CASSPRTGKGTEAFF	TGTGCCAGCAGCCCTAGGACAGGGAAAGGGACTGAAGCTTTCTTT